This T cell receptor (beta chain) derives from a study of cytomegalovirus exposure and HLA in healthy donors. The study, taken as a whole, reports: Prior analysis indicated that the majority of TCR beta V segments exhibited productivity approximately 87% or approximately 30% of the time. Apart from CMV serostatus, no immune exposure information was available.

As to this clone: Antigen: not known.

PCR used 60 Vbeta primers and 13 Jbeta primers. The repertoire was sequenced with immunoSEQ multiplex PCR; TCRdb's copy has only in-frame clones and lacks some. The sample lists around 81,000 clones; 63% were seen once. From germline, CDR1 is MNHNY and CDR2 SVGAGI (reference sequence). V shed 5 bases and J shed 5 bases, with 10 bases lying between them. The CDR3 length is 13 residues. The V and J genes are TRBV6-6 and TRBJ1-5, with a possible D match to TRBD1 (6 bases). Sequencing was performed on PBMCs. This receptor was taken from a young man in good health and CMV-seropositive. As DNA, the CDR3 is TGTGCCAGCAGTACCAACAGGGATCAGCCCCAGCATTTT. This gives the protein CASSTNRDQPQHF.